A single T cell receptor beta chain is shown here with its context. This receptor's antigen is unknown. Base qualities are missing; no much larger clone stands one base away. CDR3 length: 12 amino acids, cysteine to phenylalanine. The kept DNA is CDR3 alone, 36 bases in frame from the first base. The germline V gene (reference sequence) supplies CDR1 MNHNY and CDR2 SVGAGI. V and J lose 5 bases and 4 bases, and a span of 6 bases separates them. What the time point label conveys for this sample: baseline before oral tofacitinib. Lesional scalp punch biopsies and peripheral blood were obtained from alopecia areata patients. After PBMCs were isolated by density centrifugation and stained for CD3, CD4 and CD8, a FACSAria was used to sort CD4+ and CD8+ T cells. Library generation was performed with the immunoSEQ multiplex PCR assay. RNA was extracted from all samples and reverse transcribed into cDNA as template for TCR sequencing. First-strand cDNA was synthesized using SuperScript III with a 2:1 mix of oligo-dT and random hexamers. Amplification bias was assessed with a synthetic immune receptor repertoire, and residual bias was removed computationally. Per the original workflow: Raw reads were preprocessed to remove errors, and CDR3 was defined by IMGT conventions from the conserved cysteine to phenylalanine. To get clonality, Shannon entropy was normalized by log2 of the number of productive unique TCRs and the result was subtracted from 1. Scalp TCRbeta sequences were cross-referenced with sorted blood CD4 and CD8 repertoires so that the CD4 or CD8 identity of scalp clones could be inferred. The table was pulled from immuneACCESS by TCRdb, which kept in-frame rearrangements only. Such tables lose some clones; where checked, under half of the loss comes from unresolved V genes, and the rest has no known cause. The V and J calls and clone size are taken from that table; D and trimming were inferred from the DNA. Within this sample are about 130,000 clones, with roughly 54% of them counted one time only. The ten largest clones add up to roughly 4.8% of the sample.

This entry comes from a study of CD8+ T cells in alopecia areata (dated by TCRdb to the late 2010s). In the study overall: Treated patients were enrolled in an open-label pilot trial of oral tofacitinib at 5 to 10 mg twice daily for moderate-to-severe alopecia areata. Biopsies were taken from tofacitinib-treated patients at baseline and again at 4 and 24 weeks into treatment, and several of those patients also had a later scalp biopsy. Patients received tofacitinib for 6 to 18 months and were then followed off drug for 6 months to check for delayed response and recurrence. Clonality in the scalp was compared among normal scalp (n=4), patchy alopecia areata scalp (n=8), and alopecia totalis/universalis scalp (n=8). RNA came from the PAXgene miRNA kit for fixed scalp, the miRNeasy kit for PBMCs, and the RNeasy kit for mouse skin. On the human side, TCRbeta sequencing was run on scalp tissue and on sorted CD4+ and CD8+ peripheral blood T cells from healthy controls and from alopecia areata patients with either patchy or totalis/universalis disease. TCRbeta CDR3 regions were amplified by immunoSEQ multiplex PCR using 35 Vbeta forward and 13 Jbeta reverse primers. The study used high-throughput TCRbeta sequencing to examine T cell clonal expansion in alopecia areata, in both the C3H/HeJ mouse model and human patients.

The full study reports these points: Higher clonality and more expanded CD8+ clones were observed in lesional scalp than in normal scalp, particularly in alopecia totalis/universalis, a finding suggestive of antigenic drive. Unlike mouse skin, where gammadelta T cells dominate, normal human skin contains resident alphabeta T cells that get sequenced too, which complicates analysis of the scalp TCR repertoire. Shared TCR sequences between patients were less evident than in mice, which may be partly attributable to HLA diversity in the patient population.

The starting material was CD4+ T cells sorted from blood, obtained at week 0. The receptor was isolated from a human donor with alopecia areata. The sequence is built from TRBV6-6 and TRBJ1-3; a tentative D call is TRBD1 (5 bases match). The CDR3 loop reads CASSRQGNTIYF. At the DNA level, the sequence is TGTGCCAGCAGTAGACAGGGAAACACCATATATTTT.